These T cell receptor beta chains were read from a single sample in a study of beta chain features in type 1 diabetes. The table came from immunoSEQ multiplex PCR; TCRdb's copy has only in-frame clones and leaves some out. The repertoire has just over 600,000 clones, roughly a sixth of them found once; the top ten carry around 0.095%. The sequenced sample was naive CD4+ T cells from blood. All receptors derive from a man aged 18 to 29 in good health. Both conserved end residues are part of each CDR3. Each record gives: D gene, V gene, CDR3 length, J gene, clone size, CDR3 protein, CDR3 DNA. D genes are given only for firm matches. Some rows mark clone size as missing; the rest say once, few, many or name a class of expanded clone.

>NA|TRBV4-1|14|TRBJ2-5|few
CASSRLGAQETQYF
TGCGCCAGCAGCCGACTAGGGGCCCAAGAGACCCAGTACTTC
>TRBD1|TRBV7-9|13|TRBJ2-3|NA
CASSLAGTGFQYF
TGTGCCAGCAGCTTAGCCGGGACAGGCTTCCAGTATTTT
>NA|TRBV29-1|14|TRBJ2-7|few
CSVPRDGLNYEQYF
TGCAGCGTGCCCCGGGACGGACTAAACTACGAGCAGTACTTC
>NA|TRBV7-2|14|TRBJ1-3|few
CASAGQYRANTIYF
TGTGCCAGCGCAGGACAATACAGGGCCAACACCATATATTTT
>NA|TRBV27|13|TRBJ1-1|few
CASNRNKNTEAFF
TGTGCCAGCAACCGGAACAAGAACACTGAAGCTTTCTTT
>NA|TRBV29-1|13|TRBJ2-4|NA
CSVEGRRKNIQYF
TGCAGCGTTGAGGGCAGGAGGAAAAACATTCAGTACTTC
>TRBD1|TRBV7-6|14|TRBJ1-2|few
CASSYRGQSGGYTF
TGTGCCAGCAGCTACAGGGGACAGTCCGGAGGCTACACCTTC
>TRBD1|TRBV2|15|TRBJ2-7|NA
CASRWGQAFLHEQYF
TGTGCCAGCAGGTGGGGACAGGCCTTCCTCCACGAGCAGTACTTC
>NA|TRBV11-2|11|TRBJ2-1|NA
CASNNYNEQFF
TGTGCCAGCAACAACTACAATGAGCAGTTCTTC
>NA|TRBV5-1|14|TRBJ2-1|NA
CASSLEFASKEQFF
TGCGCCAGCAGCTTGGAGTTTGCCTCAAAGGAGCAGTTCTTC